This TCR beta chain is from a study of shared clonotypes between healthy human individuals (dated by TCRdb to the early 2020s). Study-level background: The cohort included three men and a couple of women between 18 and 49 years of age. For each donor, CD4 naive and CD4 memory were each given three plates, CD8 naive was given two plates, and CD8 memory was given one plate. Blood TCR repertoires of a handful of healthy adults were deeply sequenced to estimate repertoire size and the extent of clonotype sharing between individuals. Different laboratories and diverse techniques were used to prepare libraries and sequence TCR repertoires, to increase sequencing depth and limit assay-specific biases. Between about 0.94 and 8.9 billion PBMCs per donor were obtained by leukapheresis.

In the case of this clone: Which antigen it targets is not known. No base quality information exists; no much larger clone differs at one position.

Using the deep immunoSEQ assay, multiplex PCR amplified TCR CDR3 regions from genomic DNA. Extracted genomic DNA from each cell subset was spread evenly across all wells of several immunoSEQ 96-well plates, with each plate serving as a replicate. Each replicate PCR for sorted subsets received around 200 ng genomic DNA, equal to 30,000 or so T cell genomes. Purified libraries were measured with a Qubit 3.0 fluorometer, size-checked on a Bioanalyzer 2100, and measured again with the KAPA Library Quantification kit. Each immunoSEQ 96-well plate was sequenced on its own single-read 150-cycle Illumina NextSeq 550 flow cell. Turning to the authors' computational methods: Because only junctional sequences without quality scores were contained in the immunoSEQ output, filtering matching that applied to full-length reads could not be performed. To assign V/J genes and CDR3, sequences were annotated against IMGT germline references using PyIR, a Python wrapper for IgBLAST v1.9. Reads with weak V/J assignments (E-value above 1e-6), missing CDR3, stop codons, out-of-frame junctions, or ambiguous translated residues were removed. A V3J clonotype was defined by an identical inferred V gene, J gene, and CDR3 amino acid sequence. Percentage overlap between repertoires was calculated by dividing the number of shared unique clonotypes by the size of the smaller repertoire. Richness of each repertoire was evaluated using RTK rarefaction, the Chao1 estimator, and Recon v2.1 estimates of unobserved clonotypes. For all TCRbeta clonotypes obtained by the gDNA method from a few donors, generation probabilities were computed with OLGA. The source is immuneACCESS, and TCRdb retained only in-frame sequences with V and J called. Part of the clones is not carried over; for the studies checked, unresolved V genes explain less than half of this, and the remainder is unexplained. V, J and clone size are those of that table, while D and trimming were read from the DNA. The sample table contains under 1,100,000 clones; only one count was recorded for 65% to 75% of them. The top ten hold around 1.5% of the sample.

The research as a whole found: Estimated clonotype richness was generally larger for naive than for memory subsets. Sampling was limited to blood, and TCR repertoires in tissue likely differ from TCR repertoires in blood. Sharing across four donors was observed for approximately 5% of naive CD4, over 3% of naive CD8, about 2.5% of memory CD4, and roughly 0.43% of memory CD8 clonotypes. Because the study included only a small number of donors, the genetic and exposure-history diversity represented was limited. Clonotypes shared by all four sorted-subset donors showed higher generation probabilities than non-shared clonotypes. Incomplete sequencing was indicated by rarefaction of sorted-subset datasets, despite the large sequencing depth. Based on pairwise subsampling, the degree of clonotype sharing among donors was expected to be affected by sequencing depth.

Donors were healthy HIV-negative adults with no recently reported acute infections or vaccinations. Only Caucasian adults living in Nashville, Tennessee, USA were represented among the donors. CD4+ T cells were enriched through magnetic negative selection, after which naive cells were positively selected on CD45RA and the remaining negative fraction served as the memory subset. Blood was collected by leukapheresis, and PBMCs were isolated by Ficoll-Histopaque density gradient centrifugation and then cryopreserved in liquid nitrogen vapor phase. Analytical flow cytometry was used to check the purity and quantity of each magnetically sorted T cell population. From each sorted fraction, genomic DNA was isolated and quantified by UV absorbance on a Nanodrop 2000c. There are 12 amino acids in the CDR3, from cysteine to phenylalanine inclusive. Just the 36-base CDR3 DNA is kept, in frame starting at base 1. Cut back by 6 bases and 7 bases, the V and J ends lie 12 bases apart. From the germline V gene, CDR1 is MDHEN and CDR2 is SYDVKM.

Rearrangement joined TRBV28 to TRBJ1-2, with the D segment identity uncertain. This TCR came from a man between 18 and 29 years old in good health. Sample: memory CD4+ T cells sorted from blood. The meaning of the sample's cell subset or site label: CD45RA-negative fraction. CDR3 protein: CASSRVGVGYTF. The bases are TGTGCCAGCAGCCGAGTTGGGGTTGGCTACACCTTC.